The 2 T cell receptor beta chains given below trace back to one sample, sequenced in a study of T cell responses to AZD1222 COVID-19 vaccine. TCRdb keeps only in-frame clones here, not all; method: immunoSEQ multiplex PCR. This table holds 150,000 or so clones, about nine tenths found once. The sample in question was peripheral blood, obtained 28 days after the second dose of the MenACWY control vaccine. The source of these receptors is an adult who received the MenACWY meningococcal vaccine as a control.

This chain links TRBV18 with TRBJ2-3; 7 positions agree with TRBD2. Per the germline V gene, CDR1 is KGHSH and CDR2 is LQKENI. V was pared by 6 bases and J by 2 bases, with 8 bases of the junction left unmatched. The CDR3 totals 15 residues. The CDR3 protein is CASSHLAGFTDTQYF. The CDR3 DNA is TGTGCCAGCTCCCATTTAGCGGGTTTCACAGATACGCAGTATTTT.

V usage is TRBV3-1 (or the pseudogene TRBV3-2) and J usage is TRBJ2-5; D may be TRBD1 (6 bases). The CDR3 sequence is 13 residues long. The V end lost 0 bases, the J end lost 5 bases, and 7 bases lay between the germline ends. Germline lookup yields CDR1 LGHDT and CDR2 YNNKEL (reference sequence). The CDR3 DNA sequence: TGTGCCAGCAGCCAAGACAGGGGTGAGACCCAGTACTTC. Translated: CASSQDRGETQYF.